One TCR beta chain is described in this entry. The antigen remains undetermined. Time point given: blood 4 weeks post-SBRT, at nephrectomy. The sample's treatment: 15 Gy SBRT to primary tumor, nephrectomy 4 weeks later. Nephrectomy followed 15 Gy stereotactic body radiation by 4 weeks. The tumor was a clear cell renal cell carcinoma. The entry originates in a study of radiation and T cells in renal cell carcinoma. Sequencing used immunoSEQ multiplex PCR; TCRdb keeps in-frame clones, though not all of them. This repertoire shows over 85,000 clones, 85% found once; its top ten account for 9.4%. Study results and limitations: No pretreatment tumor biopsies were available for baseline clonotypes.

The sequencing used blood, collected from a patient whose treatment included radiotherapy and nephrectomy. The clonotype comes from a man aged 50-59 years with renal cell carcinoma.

This CDR3 reads CASNDGRAIEQFF. The DNA of the CDR3 is TGTGCCAGTAATGACGGGAGGGCCATTGAGCAGTTCTTC. J is TRBJ2-1 and V is TRBV19; TRBD2 aligns across 8 bases. V lost 7 bases to trimming and J lost 9 bases; unmatched junction nucleotides: 8. Germline V lookup: CDR1 LNHDA, CDR2 SQIVND (reference sequence). The CDR3 runs 13 residues.